This T cell receptor beta chain stems from a study of T-cell reconstitution after alpha-beta-depleted transplantation in children. This clonotype has ten or more counts. The CDR3 is made up of 12 amino acids. The V end was cut by 3 bases, the J end by 1 base, with 3 bases between. It was with unique molecular identifiers that the TCRbeta library was prepared. TCRdb reprocessed the PCR reads with MiXCR, giving one entry per CDR3 protein. The sample lists roughly 120,000 distinct CDR3 sequences, 23% occurring once. The receptor was derived from a male patient under 10 years old who had a stem cell transplant for chronic granulomatous disease, so the T cells may come from the graft donor. The sample in question was PBMCs, mostly from graft donor cells, obtained 180 days after TCRalphabeta/CD19-depleted stem cell transplant. The rearrangement uses TRBV12-3 or TRBV12-4 and TRBJ1-1; D remains unclear. CDR3 region: CASSFGNTEAFF. CDR3 in DNA: TGTGCCAGCAGTTTTGGGAACACTGAAGCTTTCTTT.